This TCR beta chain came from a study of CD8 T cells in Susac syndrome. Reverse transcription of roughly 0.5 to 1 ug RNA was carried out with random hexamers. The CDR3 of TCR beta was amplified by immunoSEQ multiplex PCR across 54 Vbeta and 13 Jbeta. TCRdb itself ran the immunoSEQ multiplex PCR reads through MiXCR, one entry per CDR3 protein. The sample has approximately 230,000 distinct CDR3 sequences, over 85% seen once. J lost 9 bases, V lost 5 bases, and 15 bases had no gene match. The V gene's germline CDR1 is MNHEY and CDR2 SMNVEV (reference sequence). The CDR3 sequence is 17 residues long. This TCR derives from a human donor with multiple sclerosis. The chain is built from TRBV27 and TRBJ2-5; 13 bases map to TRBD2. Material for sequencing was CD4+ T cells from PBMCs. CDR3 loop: CASSPRTSGGRSASQYF. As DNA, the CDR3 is TGTGCCAGCAGTCCAAGGACTAGCGGGGGCCGGAGTGCGTCCCAGTACTTC.